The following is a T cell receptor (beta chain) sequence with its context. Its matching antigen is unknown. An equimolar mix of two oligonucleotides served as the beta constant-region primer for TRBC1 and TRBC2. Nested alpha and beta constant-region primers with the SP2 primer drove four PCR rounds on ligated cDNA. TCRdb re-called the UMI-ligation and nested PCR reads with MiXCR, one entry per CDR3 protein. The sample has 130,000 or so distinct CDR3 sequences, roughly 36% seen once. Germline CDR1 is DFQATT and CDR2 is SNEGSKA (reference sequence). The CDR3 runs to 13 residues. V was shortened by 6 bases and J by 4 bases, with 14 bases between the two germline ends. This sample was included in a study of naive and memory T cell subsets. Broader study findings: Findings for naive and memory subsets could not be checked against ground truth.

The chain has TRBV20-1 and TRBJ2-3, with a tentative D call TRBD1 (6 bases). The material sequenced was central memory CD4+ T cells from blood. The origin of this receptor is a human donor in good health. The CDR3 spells CSARQGWPDTQYF. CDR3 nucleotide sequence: TGCAGTGCACGGCAGGGGTGGCCAGATACGCAGTATTTT.